This T cell receptor (beta chain) was retrieved from a study of blood T cell repertoires in COVID-19. Study-wide context: Sample material is recorded as cDNA or gDNA derived from T cells, B-cell-depleted T cells, or PBMCs.

The CDR3 extends over 14 amino acids. V gave up 7 bases and J gave up 1 base, with 10 bases separating them. Germline V CDR1 and CDR2: MNHEY, SVGAGI. In the source study's methods: Nucleated cell number was recorded as an estimate derived from reference gene primer amplification. Using immunoSEQ multiplex PCR, the repertoire was profiled, and TCRdb retains in-frame clones only, with some absent. D and trimming were read from the DNA, whereas the V and J calls and clone size are those reported in that table. The repertoire holds around 46,000 clones, with about 85% as singletons. The chain carries TRBV6-5 and TRBJ2-2; the D gene is possibly TRBD1 (6 bases). The specimen sequenced was peripheral blood. This clonotype was sampled from a human donor in a cohort sampled during active COVID-19. The CDR3 here is CASTRDKNTGELFF. The CDR3 DNA sequence: TGTGCCAGCACCCGGGACAAGAACACCGGGGAGCTGTTTTTT.